The T cell receptor (beta chain) under discussion was sequenced for a study of blood T cell repertoires in COVID-19. Sequenced by immunoSEQ multiplex PCR; TCRdb stores in-frame clones only, minus some. The sample yields around 160,000 clones, about 81% seen once. This clone was recorded once. J gave up 7 bases and V 6 bases, and 6 bases lay outside the gene matches. This CDR3 is 13 amino acids long. The germline CDR1 and CDR2 sequences are KGHSH and LQKENI. This TCR came from a woman older than 75 with acute or convalescent COVID-19. This chain uses TRBV18 with TRBJ1-1, with 9 bases lining up with TRBD1. The material sequenced was peripheral blood. CDR3 in amino acids: CASSDRQGDEAFF. The CDR3 DNA sequence: TGTGCCAGCTCGGATAGACAGGGGGATGAAGCTTTCTTT. Complete variable domain (other parts from reference TRBV18 and TRBJ1-1): NAGVMQNPRHLVRRRGQEARLRCSPMKGHSHVYWYRQLPEEGLKFMVYLQKENIIDESGMPKERFSAEFPKEGPSILRIQQVVRGDSAAYFCASSDRQGDEAFFGQGTRLTVV.